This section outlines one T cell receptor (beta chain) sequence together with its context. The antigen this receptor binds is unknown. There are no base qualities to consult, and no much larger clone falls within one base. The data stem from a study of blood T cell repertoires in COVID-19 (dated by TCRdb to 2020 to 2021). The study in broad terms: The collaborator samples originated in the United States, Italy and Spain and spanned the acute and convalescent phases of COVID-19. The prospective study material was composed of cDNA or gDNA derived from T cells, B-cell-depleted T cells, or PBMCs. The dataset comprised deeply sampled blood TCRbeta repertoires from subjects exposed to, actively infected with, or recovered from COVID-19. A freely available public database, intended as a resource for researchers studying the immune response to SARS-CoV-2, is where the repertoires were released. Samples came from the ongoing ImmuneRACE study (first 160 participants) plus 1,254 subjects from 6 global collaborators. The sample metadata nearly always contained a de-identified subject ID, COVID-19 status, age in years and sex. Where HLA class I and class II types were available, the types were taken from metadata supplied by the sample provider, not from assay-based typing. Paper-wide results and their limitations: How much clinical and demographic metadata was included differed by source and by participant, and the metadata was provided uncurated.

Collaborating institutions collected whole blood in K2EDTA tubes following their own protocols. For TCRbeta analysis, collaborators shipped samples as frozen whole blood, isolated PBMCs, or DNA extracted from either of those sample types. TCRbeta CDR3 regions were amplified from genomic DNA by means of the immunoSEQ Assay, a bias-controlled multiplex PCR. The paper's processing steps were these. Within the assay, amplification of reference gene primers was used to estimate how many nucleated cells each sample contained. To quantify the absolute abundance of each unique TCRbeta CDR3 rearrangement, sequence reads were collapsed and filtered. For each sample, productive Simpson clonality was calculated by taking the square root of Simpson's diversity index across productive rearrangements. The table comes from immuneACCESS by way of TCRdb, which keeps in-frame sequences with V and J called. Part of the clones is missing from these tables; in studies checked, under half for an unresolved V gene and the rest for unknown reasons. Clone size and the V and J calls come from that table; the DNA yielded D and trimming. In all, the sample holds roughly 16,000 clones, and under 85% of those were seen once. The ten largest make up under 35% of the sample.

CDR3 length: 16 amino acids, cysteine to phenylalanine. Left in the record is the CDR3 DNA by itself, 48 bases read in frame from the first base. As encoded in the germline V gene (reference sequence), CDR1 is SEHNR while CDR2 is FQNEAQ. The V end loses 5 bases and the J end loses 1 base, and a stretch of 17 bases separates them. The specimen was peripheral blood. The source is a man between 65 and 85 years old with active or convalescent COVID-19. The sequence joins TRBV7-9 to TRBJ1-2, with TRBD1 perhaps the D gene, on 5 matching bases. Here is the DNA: TGTGCCAGCAGCCCCCAAGGGTCCAGGGTTAACTATGGCTACACCTTC. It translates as CASSPQGSRVNYGYTF.